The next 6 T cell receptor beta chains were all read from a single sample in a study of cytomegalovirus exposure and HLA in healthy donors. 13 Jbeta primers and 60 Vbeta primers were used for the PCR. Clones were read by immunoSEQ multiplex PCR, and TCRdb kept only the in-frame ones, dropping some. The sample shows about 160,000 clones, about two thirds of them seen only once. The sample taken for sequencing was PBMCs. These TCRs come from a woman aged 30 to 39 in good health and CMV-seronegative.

The CDR3 loop is CASSEGGQGYNEQFF. CDR3 nucleotides: TGTGCCAGCAGCGAGGGAGGACAGGGTTACAATGAGCAGTTCTTC. This chain joins TRBV9 and TRBJ2-1, with 8 bases matching TRBD1. The trim removed 3 bases at V and 4 bases at J, leaving 6 bases unmatched. CDR1 is SGDLS, CDR2 YYNGEE, per germline. The CDR3 totals 15 residues.

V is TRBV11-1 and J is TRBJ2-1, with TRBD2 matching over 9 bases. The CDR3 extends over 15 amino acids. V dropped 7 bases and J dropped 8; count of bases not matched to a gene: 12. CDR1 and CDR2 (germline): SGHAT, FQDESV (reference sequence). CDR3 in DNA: TGTGCCAGCACCCTCGGGGGCGGGAGGGACTATGAGCAGTTCTTC. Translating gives CASTLGGGRDYEQFF.

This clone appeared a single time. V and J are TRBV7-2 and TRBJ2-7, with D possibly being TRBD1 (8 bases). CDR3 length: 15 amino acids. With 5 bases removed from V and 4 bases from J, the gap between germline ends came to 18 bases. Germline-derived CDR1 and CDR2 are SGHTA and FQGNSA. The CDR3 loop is CASSPTDRGGYEQYF. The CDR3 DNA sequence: TGTGCCAGCAGCCCTACCGACAGGGGAGGGTACGAGCAGTACTTC. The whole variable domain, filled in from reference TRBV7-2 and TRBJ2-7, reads GAGVSQSPSNKVTEKGKDVELRCDPISGHTALYWYRQSLGQGLEFLIYFQGNSAPDKSGLPSDRFSAERTGGSVSTLTIQRTQQEDSAVYLCASSPTDRGGYEQYFGPGTRLTVT.

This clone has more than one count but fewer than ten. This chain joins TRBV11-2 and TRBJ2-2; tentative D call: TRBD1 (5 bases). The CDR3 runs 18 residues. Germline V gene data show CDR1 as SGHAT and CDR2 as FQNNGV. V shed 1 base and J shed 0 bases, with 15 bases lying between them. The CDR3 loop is CASSLGSRAAANTGELFF. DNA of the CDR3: TGTGCCAGCAGCTTAGGTTCCAGGGCTGCCGCGAACACCGGGGAGCTGTTTTTT.

For the CDR3, the DNA is TGTGCCAGCAGCTTATTGGGGAGCGGATCCTACGAGCAGTACTTC. It encodes CASSLLGSGSYEQYF. J is TRBJ2-7 and V is TRBV7-3; weak D call: TRBD2 (5 bases). The V gene lost 2 bases and the J gene lost 1 base, with 12 bases spanning the gap. Germline lookup yields CDR1 SGHTA and CDR2 FQGTGA. The length of the CDR3 is 15 residues.

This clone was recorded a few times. The CDR3 sequence is CASSSARADKTNEKLFF. The CDR3 DNA reads TGTGCCAGCAGTTCCGCCCGGGCGGACAAGACTAATGAAAAACTGTTTTTT. V is TRBV28 and J is TRBJ1-4; tentatively, D is TRBD1 (5 bases). Between the trimmed V and J ends, which lost 4 bases and 2 bases, there was a span of 17 bases. The CDR3 loop spans 17 amino acids. CDR1 is MDHEN and CDR2 is SYDVKM in the germline V gene.